What follows are 14 T cell receptor beta chains derived from one specimen sequenced in a study of T cell responses to AZD1222 COVID-19 vaccine. Using immunoSEQ multiplex PCR, the repertoire was profiled, and TCRdb retains in-frame clones only, with some absent. The sample contains about 110,000 clones, 92% of which appear only once. The sequencing here drew on peripheral blood, taken 28 days after the second AZD1222 dose. These receptors were collected from an adult who received the AZD1222 COVID-19 vaccine.

This chain connects TRBV28 to TRBJ2-1; 7 nucleotides align to TRBD2. Germline loops: CDR1 MDHEN, CDR2 SYDVKM. The CDR3 has 14 amino acids. V dropped 7 bases and J dropped 2; count of bases not matched to a gene: 5. This CDR3 reads CASTRLAAYNEQFF. The CDR3 DNA sequence: TGTGCCAGCACCCGACTAGCCGCCTACAATGAGCAGTTCTTC. Based on the CDR3 plus reference TRBV28 and TRBJ2-1, the full variable domain is DVKVTQSSRYLVKRTGEKVFLECVQDMDHENMFWYRQDPGLGLRLIYFSYDVKMKEKGDIPEGYSVSREKKERFSLILESASTNQTSMYLCASTRLAAYNEQFFGPGTRLTVL.

The chain uses TRBV30 and TRBJ1-5; D might be TRBD1 (6 bases). V gave up 0 bases and J gave up 11 bases, with 20 bases separating them. Germline lookup yields CDR1 GTSNPN and CDR2 SVGIG (reference sequence). This CDR3 has 15 amino acids. The CDR3 region is CAWSVAGASGGAQHF. The CDR3 coding sequence is TGTGCCTGGAGTGTAGCAGGGGCCTCCGGGGGGGCCCAGCATTTT.

The chain employs TRBV4-2 and TRBJ1-6; possible D gene TRBD1, 6 bases. Trimming shortened V by 3 bases and J by 0 bases, and 12 bases separated the two germline ends. CDR1 is LGHNA and CDR2 is YNFKEQ in the germline V gene. This CDR3 region has 17 residues. CDR3 residues: CASSQDDRSSYNSPLHF. The CDR3 coding sequence is TGTGCCAGCAGCCAGGACGACAGGAGCTCCTATAATTCACCCCTCCACTTT.

The V call is TRBV5-5, the J call TRBJ2-2; 10 positions match TRBD2. V lost 7 bases, J lost 5 bases, and 8 bases stayed unmatched. The V gene's germline CDR1 is SGHKS and CDR2 YYEKEE (reference sequence). This CDR3 comprises 15 residues. This CDR3 reads CASHLAGVRTGELFF. The CDR3 DNA is TGTGCCAGCCACCTAGCGGGAGTAAGGACCGGGGAGCTGTTTTTT.

V is TRBV5-1 and J is TRBJ1-2; 7 bases match TRBD1. With 0 bases clipped from V and 8 bases from J, the junction kept 10 bases outside the gene matches. CDR1 is SGHRS and CDR2 is YFSETQ in the germline V gene. CDR3 length: 15 residues. CDR3 sequence reads: CASSLAGRGLSGYTF. The CDR3, as DNA: TGCGCCAGCAGCTTGGCGGGGAGGGGGCTCAGCGGCTACACCTTC.

The chain combines TRBV6-5 with TRBJ2-3, with TRBD2 as a possible D gene (6 bases). Germline CDR1 reads MNHEY; CDR2 reads SVGAGI. The CDR3 extends over 13 amino acids. With 8 bases removed from V and 2 bases from J, the gap between germline ends came to 11 bases. The CDR3 region has the DNA TGTGCCAGCCTCAGGGACTCCACAGATACGCAGTATTTT. As protein: CASLRDSTDTQYF.

The V call is TRBV3-1 (or the pseudogene TRBV3-2), the J call TRBJ2-7; D is unclear. The CDR3 extends over 13 amino acids. V lost 4 bases to trimming and J lost 0 bases, with 7 bases between them. The germline CDR1 and CDR2 sequences are LGHDT and YNNKEL (reference sequence). The CDR3 DNA is TGTGCCAGCAGCCTCCTGGACTCCTACGAGCAGTACTTC. Translated: CASSLLDSYEQYF.

This rearrangement joins TRBV7-9 to TRBJ1-5; TRBD1 matches 7 bases. This CDR3 region has 15 residues. With V trimmed by 5 bases and J by 4 bases, 8 bases remained unmatched. Germline V lookup: CDR1 SEHNR, CDR2 FQNEAQ (reference sequence). The chain's CDR3 is CASSPQGGENQPQHF. CDR3 nucleotide sequence: TGTGCCAGCAGCCCCCAGGGGGGGGAGAATCAGCCCCAGCATTTT. Filled out from reference TRBV7-9 and TRBJ1-5, the complete variable domain reads DTGVSQNPRHKITKRGQNVTFRCDPISEHNRLYWYRQTLGQGPEFLTYFQNEAQLEKSRLLSDRFSAERPKGSFSTLEIQRTEQGDSAMYLCASSPQGGENQPQHFGDGTRLSIL.

The chain combines TRBV7-2 with TRBJ2-5; D not resolved. The V gene lost 5 bases and the J gene lost 4 bases, with 14 bases spanning the gap. CDR3 length equals 14 residues. Germline V gene data show CDR1 as SGHTA and CDR2 as FQGNSA. This chain's CDR3 is CASSTDGSRETQYF. The CDR3 nucleotides read TGTGCCAGCAGCACTGACGGGTCCCGAGAGACCCAGTACTTC.

The chain joins TRBV3-1 (or the pseudogene TRBV3-2) to TRBJ2-7; tentative D call: TRBD2 (5 bases). The CDR3 totals 20 residues. Trimming took off 0 bases at V and 2 bases at J, with 26 bases between the two ends. Germline CDR1 reads LGHDT; CDR2 reads YNNKEL (reference sequence). The CDR3 reads CASSQDNPDGVERRAYEQYF. CDR3 DNA: TGTGCCAGCAGCCAAGATAATCCAGACGGCGTGGAGCGGAGAGCCTACGAGCAGTACTTC.

The chain joins TRBV2 to TRBJ2-1; 14 positions agree with TRBD2. Losses at the gene ends were 6 bases for V and 5 bases for J; bases not matched to a gene: 15. Germline values: CDR1 SNHLY, CDR2 FYNNEI. The CDR3 sequence is 19 residues long. Written as DNA, the CDR3 is TGTGCCAGCAGAGGAGGGACTAGCGGGGGCAGGGGACCAAACAATGAGCAGTTCTTC. This codes for CASRGGTSGGRGPNNEQFF.

The chain uses TRBV5-5 and TRBJ1-6, with 9 positions matching TRBD1. The CDR3 sequence is 15 residues long. Trimming removed 2 bases from V and 7 bases from J; junction bases left unmatched: 4. CDR1 is SGHKS, CDR2 YYEKEE, per germline (reference sequence). As DNA, the CDR3 is TGTGCCAGCAGCTTTGTGACAGGGGGGAATTCACCCCTCCACTTT. It codes for CASSFVTGGNSPLHF.

The chain combines TRBV24-1 with TRBJ2-7; 9 bases are a match to TRBD1. The CDR3 has 17 residues. Unmatched junction bases numbered 18, after V lost 9 bases and J lost 4 bases. Germline V CDR1 and CDR2: KGHDR, SFDVKD. DNA of the CDR3: TGTGCCACCTTATCAAATCACGGGGGGACAGGGTTTTACGAGCAGTACTTC. Translation: CATLSNHGGTGFYEQYF.

V is TRBV15 and J is TRBJ2-5; D is perhaps TRBD2 (6 bases). CDR3 size: 18 residues. Trimming cost V 0 bases and J 0 bases, with 17 bases left between them. Germline-derived CDR1 and CDR2 are LNHNV and YYDKDF (reference sequence). CDR3: CATSREGGVAAYQETQYF. In nucleotides, the CDR3 is TGTGCCACCAGCAGAGAGGGCGGGGTAGCGGCGTACCAAGAGACCCAGTACTTC.